This T cell receptor beta chain was profiled in a study of control samples from healthy donors and cancer patients. Clones were sequenced by immunoSEQ multiplex PCR, and TCRdb holds only the in-frame ones, with some missing. The sample holds 150,000 to 200,000 clones, almost 90% seen once. Trimming removed 2 bases at V and 1 base at J, with 3 bases between. CDR1 is MNHEY, CDR2 SVGEGT, per germline. The CDR3 has 13 residues. The TCR originated in a man younger than 30 in good health. Sample: blood. This chain joins TRBV6-2 or TRBV6-3 and TRBJ1-5; D unresolved. CDR3 sequence: CASSYDSNQPQHF. The CDR3 DNA reads TGTGCCAGCAGTTACGACAGCAATCAGCCCCAGCATTTT.